The present TCR beta chain was sequenced within a study of shared clonotypes between healthy human individuals. TCRdb keeps only in-frame clones here, not all; method: immunoSEQ multiplex PCR. The table includes about half a million clones, more than 65% detected once. This clone was recorded only once. This CDR3 has 16 residues. Germline V gene lookup returns CDR1 MNHEY and CDR2 SMNVEV (reference sequence). V lost 5 bases and J lost 7; bases outside the gene matches: 16. The chain recombines TRBV27 with TRBJ1-2, with 7 bases lining up with TRBD1. The clonotype was recovered from a middle-aged woman in good health. Some clones in this sample may be carry-over from other donors' samples. Sequences were obtained from PBMCs. CDR3 nucleotides: TGTGCCAGCAGTCCACAACAGGGGTTTTTGAGGGCTGGCTACACCTTC. Translation gives CASSPQQGFLRAGYTF.